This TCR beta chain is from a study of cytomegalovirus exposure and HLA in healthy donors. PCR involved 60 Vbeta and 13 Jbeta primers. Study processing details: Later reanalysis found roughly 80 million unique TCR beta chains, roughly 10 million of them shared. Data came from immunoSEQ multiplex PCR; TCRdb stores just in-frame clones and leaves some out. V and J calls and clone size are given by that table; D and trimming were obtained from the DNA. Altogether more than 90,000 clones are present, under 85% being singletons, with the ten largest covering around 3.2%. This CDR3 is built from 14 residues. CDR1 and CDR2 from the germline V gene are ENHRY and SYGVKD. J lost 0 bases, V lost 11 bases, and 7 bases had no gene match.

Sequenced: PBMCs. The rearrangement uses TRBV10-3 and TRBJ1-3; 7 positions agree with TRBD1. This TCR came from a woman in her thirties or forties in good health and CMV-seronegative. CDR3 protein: CASRGAVSGNTIYF. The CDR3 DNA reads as TGTGCCTCCAGGGGGGCCGTCTCTGGAAACACCATATATTTT.